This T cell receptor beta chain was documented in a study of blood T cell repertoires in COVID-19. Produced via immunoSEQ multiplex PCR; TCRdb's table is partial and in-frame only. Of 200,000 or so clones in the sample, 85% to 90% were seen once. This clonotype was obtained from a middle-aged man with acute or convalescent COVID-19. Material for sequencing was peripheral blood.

CDR3 sequence reads: CASSSAGDGEKLFF. CDR3 DNA sequence: TGTGCCAGCAGTTCCGCGGGGGATGGGGAAAAACTGTTTTTT. The chain has TRBV28 and TRBJ1-4; TRBD1 might be the D (5 bases). The germline V and J ends were trimmed by 4 bases and 8 bases, with 14 bases remaining between them. This CDR3 spans 14 amino acids. Germline V lookup: CDR1 MDHEN, CDR2 SYDVKM. Full variable domain (missing parts from reference TRBV28 and TRBJ1-4): DVKVTQSSRYLVKRTGEKVFLECVQDMDHENMFWYRQDPGLGLRLIYFSYDVKMKEKGDIPEGYSVSREKKERFSLILESASTNQTSMYLCASSSAGDGEKLFFGSGTQLSVL.